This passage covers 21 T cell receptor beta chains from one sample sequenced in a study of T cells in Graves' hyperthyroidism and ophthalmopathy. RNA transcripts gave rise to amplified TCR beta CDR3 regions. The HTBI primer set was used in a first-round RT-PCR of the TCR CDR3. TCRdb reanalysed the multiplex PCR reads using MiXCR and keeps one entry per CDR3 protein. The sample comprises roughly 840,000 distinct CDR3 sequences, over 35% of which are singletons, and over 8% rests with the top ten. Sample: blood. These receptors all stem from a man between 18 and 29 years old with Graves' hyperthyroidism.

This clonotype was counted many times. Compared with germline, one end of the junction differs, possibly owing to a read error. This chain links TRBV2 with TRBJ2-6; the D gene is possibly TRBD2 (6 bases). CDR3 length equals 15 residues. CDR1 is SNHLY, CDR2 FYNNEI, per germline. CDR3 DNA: TGTGCCAGCATGCTACTAGCTGCTGGGGCCAACGTCCTGATTTTC. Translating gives CASMLLAAGANVLIF.

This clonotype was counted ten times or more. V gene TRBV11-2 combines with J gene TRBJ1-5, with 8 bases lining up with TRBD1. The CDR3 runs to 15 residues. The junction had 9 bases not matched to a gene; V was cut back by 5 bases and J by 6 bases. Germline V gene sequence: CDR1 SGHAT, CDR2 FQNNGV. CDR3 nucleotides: TGTGCCAGCAGCGCGACAGGGGATGTGGGTCAGCCCCAGCATTTT. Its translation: CASSATGDVGQPQHF.

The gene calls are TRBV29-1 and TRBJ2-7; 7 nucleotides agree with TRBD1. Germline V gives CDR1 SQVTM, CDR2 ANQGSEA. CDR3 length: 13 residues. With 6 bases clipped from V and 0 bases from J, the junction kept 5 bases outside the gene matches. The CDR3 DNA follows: TGCAGCGTGATGACAGGGAGCTCCTACGAGCAGTACTTC. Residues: CSVMTGSSYEQYF.

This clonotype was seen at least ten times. The CDR3 coding sequence is TGCAGTGCCCACAAGCCAGCGGGCGAAGCTTTCTTT. Its translation: CSAHKPAGEAFF. The chain recombines TRBV20-1 with TRBJ1-1, with D unclear. The CDR3 sequence is 12 residues long. Per germline, CDR1 DFQATT and CDR2 SNEGSKA (reference sequence). Between the trimmed V and J ends, which lost 6 bases and 8 bases, there was a span of 16 bases.

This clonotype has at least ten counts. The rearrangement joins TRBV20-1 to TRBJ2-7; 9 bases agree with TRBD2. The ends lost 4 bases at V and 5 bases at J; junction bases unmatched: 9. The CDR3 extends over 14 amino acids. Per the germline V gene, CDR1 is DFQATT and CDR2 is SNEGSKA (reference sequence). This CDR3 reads CSAKPGLAGHEQYF. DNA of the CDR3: TGCAGTGCTAAACCGGGACTAGCAGGCCACGAGCAGTACTTC.

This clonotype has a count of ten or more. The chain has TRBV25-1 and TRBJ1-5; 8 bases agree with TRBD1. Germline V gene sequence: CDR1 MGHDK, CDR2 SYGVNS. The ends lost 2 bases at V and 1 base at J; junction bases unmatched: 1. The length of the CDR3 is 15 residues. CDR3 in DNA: TGTGCCAGCAGTGAAAACAGGGGGAGCAATCAGCCCCAGCATTTT. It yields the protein CASSENRGSNQPQHF.

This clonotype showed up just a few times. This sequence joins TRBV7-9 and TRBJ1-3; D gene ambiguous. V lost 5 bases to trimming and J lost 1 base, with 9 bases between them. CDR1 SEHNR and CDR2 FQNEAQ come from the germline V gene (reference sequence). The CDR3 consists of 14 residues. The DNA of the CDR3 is TGTGCCAGCAGCCAGGCGCTATCTGGAAACACCATATATTTT. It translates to CASSQALSGNTIYF.

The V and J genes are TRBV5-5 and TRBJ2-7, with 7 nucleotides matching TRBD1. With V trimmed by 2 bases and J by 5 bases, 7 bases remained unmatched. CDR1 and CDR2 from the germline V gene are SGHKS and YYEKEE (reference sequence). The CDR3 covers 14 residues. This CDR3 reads CASSFDRVNHEQYF. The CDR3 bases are TGTGCCAGCAGCTTCGACAGGGTCAACCACGAGCAGTACTTC. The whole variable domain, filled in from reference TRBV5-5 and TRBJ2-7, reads DAGVTQSPTHLIKTRGQQVTLRCSPISGHKSVSWYQQVLGQGPQFIFQYYEKEERGRGNFPDRFSARQFPNYSSELNVNALLLGDSALYLCASSFDRVNHEQYFGPGTRLTVT.

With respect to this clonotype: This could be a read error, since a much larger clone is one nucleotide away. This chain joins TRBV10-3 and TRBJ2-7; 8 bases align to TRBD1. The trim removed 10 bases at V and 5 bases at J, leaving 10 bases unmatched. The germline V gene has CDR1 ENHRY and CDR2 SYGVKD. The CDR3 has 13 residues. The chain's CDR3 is CATAETGVDEQYF. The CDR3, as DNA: TGTGCCACCGCCGAGACAGGGGTAGACGAGCAGTACTTC.

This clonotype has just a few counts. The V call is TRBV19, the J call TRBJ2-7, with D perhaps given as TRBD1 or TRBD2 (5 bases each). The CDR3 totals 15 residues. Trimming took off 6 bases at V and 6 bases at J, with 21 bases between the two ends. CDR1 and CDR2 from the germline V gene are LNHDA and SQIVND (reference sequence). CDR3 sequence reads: CASSPDSLGAREQYF. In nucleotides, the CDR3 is TGTGCCAGTAGCCCCGACAGCCTCGGGGCTCGCGAGCAGTACTTC.

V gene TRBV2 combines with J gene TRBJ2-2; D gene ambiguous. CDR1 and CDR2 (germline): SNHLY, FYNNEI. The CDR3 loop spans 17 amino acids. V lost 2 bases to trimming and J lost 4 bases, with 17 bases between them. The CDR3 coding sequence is TGTGCCAGCAGTGAACCGGCGGTTCTAGGGCTCACCGGGGAGCTGTTTTTT. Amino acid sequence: CASSEPAVLGLTGELFF.

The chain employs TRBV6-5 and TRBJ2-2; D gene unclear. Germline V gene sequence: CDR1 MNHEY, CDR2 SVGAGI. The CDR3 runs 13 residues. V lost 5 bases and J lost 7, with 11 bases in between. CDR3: CASSTRPSGELFF. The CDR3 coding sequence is TGTGCCAGCAGTACCCGCCCTAGCGGGGAGCTGTTTTTT.

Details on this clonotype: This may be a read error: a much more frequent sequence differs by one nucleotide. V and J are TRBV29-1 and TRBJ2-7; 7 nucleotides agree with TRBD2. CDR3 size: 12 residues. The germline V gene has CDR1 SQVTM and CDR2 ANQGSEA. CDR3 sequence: CSVEGGTYKQYF. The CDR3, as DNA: TGCAGCGTTGAGGGGGGGACCTACAAGCAGTACTTC.

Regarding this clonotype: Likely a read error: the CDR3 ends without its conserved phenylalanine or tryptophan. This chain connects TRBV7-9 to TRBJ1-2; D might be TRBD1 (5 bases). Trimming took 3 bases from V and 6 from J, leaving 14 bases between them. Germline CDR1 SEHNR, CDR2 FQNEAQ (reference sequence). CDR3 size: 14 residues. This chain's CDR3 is CASSFPGQGNGYTL. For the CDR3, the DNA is TGTGCCAGCAGCTTCCCGGGTCAGGGCAATGGCTACACCCTC.

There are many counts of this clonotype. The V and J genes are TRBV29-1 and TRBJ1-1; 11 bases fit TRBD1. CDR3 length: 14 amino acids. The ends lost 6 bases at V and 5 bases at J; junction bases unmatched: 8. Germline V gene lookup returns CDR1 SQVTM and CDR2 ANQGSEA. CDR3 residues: CSVRTGGAKTEAFF. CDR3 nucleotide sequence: TGCAGCGTCCGGACAGGGGGCGCGAAAACTGAAGCTTTCTTT.

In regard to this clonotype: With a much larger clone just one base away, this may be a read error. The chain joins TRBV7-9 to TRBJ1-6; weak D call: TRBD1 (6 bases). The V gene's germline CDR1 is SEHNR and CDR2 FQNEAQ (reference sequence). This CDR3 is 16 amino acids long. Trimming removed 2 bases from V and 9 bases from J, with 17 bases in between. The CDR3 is CASSLPGAKSGSPLHF. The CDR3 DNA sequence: TGTGCCAGCAGCTTACCAGGGGCAAAGTCTGGTTCACCCCTCCACTTT.

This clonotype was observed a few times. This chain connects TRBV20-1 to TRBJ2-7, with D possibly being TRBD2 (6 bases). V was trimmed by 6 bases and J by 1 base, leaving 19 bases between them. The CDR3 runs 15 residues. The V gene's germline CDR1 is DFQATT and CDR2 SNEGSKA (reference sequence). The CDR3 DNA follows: TGCAGTGCCGTTCGTCTCGCGGGACCTTCCTACGAGCAGTACTTC. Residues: CSAVRLAGPSYEQYF.

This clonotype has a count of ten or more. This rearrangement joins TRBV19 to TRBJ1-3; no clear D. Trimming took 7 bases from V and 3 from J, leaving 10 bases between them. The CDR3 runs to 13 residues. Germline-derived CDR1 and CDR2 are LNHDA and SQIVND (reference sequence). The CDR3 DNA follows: TGTGCCAGTACTGGGCAGATTGGAAACACCATATATTTT. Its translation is CASTGQIGNTIYF.

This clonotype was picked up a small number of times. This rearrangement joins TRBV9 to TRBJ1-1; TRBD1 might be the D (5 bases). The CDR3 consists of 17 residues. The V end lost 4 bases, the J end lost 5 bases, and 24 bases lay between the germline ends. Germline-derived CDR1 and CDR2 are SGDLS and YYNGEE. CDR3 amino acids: CASSPREVSLSWTEAFF. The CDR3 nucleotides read TGTGCCAGCAGCCCCAGGGAGGTGAGTTTGAGTTGGACTGAAGCTTTCTTT.

Written as DNA, the CDR3 is TGCGCCAGCAGCCTAACGTTGAGTCCGCCGGCGGCTTTCTTT. As protein: CASSLTLSPPAAFF. This sequence joins TRBV4-1 and TRBJ1-1; D unresolved. The length of the CDR3 is 14 residues. CDR1 and CDR2 (germline): MGHRA, YSYEKL. Trimming cost V 4 bases and J 11 bases, with 20 bases left between them.

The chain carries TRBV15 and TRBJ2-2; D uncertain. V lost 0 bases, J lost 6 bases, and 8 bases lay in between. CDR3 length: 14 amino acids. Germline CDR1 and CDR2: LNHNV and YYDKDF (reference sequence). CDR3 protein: CATSRERVPGELFF. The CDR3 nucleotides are TGTGCCACCAGCAGAGAAAGGGTTCCCGGGGAGCTGTTTTTT.